Each of the 2 T cell receptor beta chains below was sequenced from the same sample in a study of shared clonotypes between healthy human individuals. Profiled with immunoSEQ multiplex PCR; TCRdb holds only in-frame clones, not every one. The sample yields roughly 680,000 clones, roughly 72% seen once. The material sequenced was memory CD4+ T cells sorted from blood. The subset denotes: CD45RA-negative fraction. These receptors were obtained from a woman in her twenties or thirties in good health.

The rearrangement joins TRBV19 to TRBJ1-4; D is uncertain. Germline CDR1 reads LNHDA; CDR2 reads SQIVND (reference sequence). The CDR3 has 13 residues. Trimming pared 4 bases from V and 8 bases from J, leaving 11 bases between. CDR3 protein: CASSKRLAEKLFF. The DNA of the CDR3 is TGTGCCAGTAGTAAAAGGCTCGCGGAAAAACTGTTTTTT.

The CDR3 DNA reads as TGTGCCAGTAGTATAGATGCCCCAGCGGCTACCACAGATACGCAGTATTTT. This translates into CASSIDAPAATTDTQYF. The chain recombines TRBV19 with TRBJ2-3; a possible D gene is TRBD2 (5 bases). The length of the CDR3 is 17 residues. In germline, CDR1 is LNHDA, CDR2 SQIVND (reference sequence). Trimming cost V 0 bases and J 2 bases, with 15 bases left between them.